What follows are 12 T cell receptor beta chains derived from one specimen sequenced in a study of CD8 T cells in ankylosing spondylitis. TCRdb reprocessed the 5' RACE reads via MiXCR and lists one record per CDR3 protein. Counted here are approximately 340,000 distinct CDR3 sequences, approximately 14% occurring once; the ten biggest clones make up about 1.1%. Sequences were obtained from blood, either unsorted or a sorted T cell fraction (not recorded which). All receptors derive from a male donor with ankylosing spondylitis or in good health (not recorded which).

This clonotype was recorded a few times. This rearrangement joins TRBV6-1 to TRBJ1-5, with D possibly TRBD1 on 6 matching bases. V lost 8 bases and J lost 7, with 15 bases in between. Looked up from germline, CDR1 is MNHNS and CDR2 is SASEGT. The CDR3 extends over 13 amino acids. The CDR3: CASFRGPGQPQHF. CDR3 nucleotides: TGTGCCAGCTTCAGGGGTCCTGGGCAGCCCCAGCATTTT.

V usage is TRBV5-1 and J usage is TRBJ2-3, with unresolved D. The V end lost 4 bases, the J end lost 0 bases, and 27 bases lay between the germline ends. CDR3 size: 20 residues. Germline V lookup: CDR1 SGHRS, CDR2 YFSETQ. In DNA, the CDR3 is TGCGCCAGCAGCCTGGGCCCTCGCCCTAAAAACAAACTTAGCACAGATACGCAGTATTTT. Protein sequence: CASSLGPRPKNKLSTDTQYF.

The V call is TRBV3-1, the J call TRBJ2-3; D possibly corresponds to TRBD1 (6 bases). Germline lookup yields CDR1 LGHDT and CDR2 YNNKEL (reference sequence). Trimming left V 5 bases short and J 9 bases short, with 12 bases between. The CDR3 runs to 12 residues. The CDR3 spells CASSYSQGTQYF. CDR3 coding DNA: TGTGCCAGCAGCTACTCTCAGGGGACGCAGTATTTT.

V gene TRBV3-2 combines with J gene TRBJ2-1; the table calls TRBD2, which could not be checked here. TRBV3-2 is a known pseudogene. The CDR3 has 17 residues. The chain's CDR3 is CACCKLFYSGGRNEQFF. The CDR3, as DNA: TGTGCCTGCTGCAAGCTTTTCTACAGCGGGGGGCGGAATGAGCAGTTCTTC.

This clonotype was seen more than once but under ten times. The chain joins TRBV11-2 to TRBJ2-2; a weak D match, TRBD1 (7 bases). The germline V gene encodes CDR1 SGHAT and CDR2 FQNNGV. V was pared by 5 bases and J by 4 bases, with 14 bases between. The CDR3 has 15 amino acids. CDR3 DNA sequence: TGTGCCAGCAGCGGAGGCGGGACAGCCACCGGGGAGCTGTTTTTT. Encoded protein: CASSGGGTATGELFF.

CDR3: CASSHRQGRSGEAFF. The CDR3 region has the DNA TGTGCCAGCAGCCATCGACAGGGAAGGTCGGGTGAAGCTTTCTTT. The chain has TRBV3-1 and TRBJ1-1; 7 nucleotides agree with TRBD1. CDR1 and CDR2 from the germline V gene are LGHDT and YNNKEL (reference sequence). The CDR3 is made up of 15 amino acids. V shed 3 bases and J 7 bases; nucleotides not matched to a gene: 11.

This sequence joins TRBV12-3 or TRBV12-4 and TRBJ1-5, with D tentatively TRBD1 (6 bases). The CDR3 is 15 amino acids. Trimming removed 2 bases at V and 5 bases at J, with 13 bases between. The CDR3 loop reads CASSLMGRGDQPQHF. The CDR3 nucleotides read TGTGCCAGCAGTTTAATGGGCAGGGGAGATCAGCCCCAGCATTTT.

This chain connects TRBV18 to TRBJ2-4, with D possibly TRBD1 on 6 matching bases. V lost 6 bases to trimming and J lost 0 bases, with 12 bases between them. This CDR3 has 15 amino acids. Germline V gene lookup returns CDR1 KGHSH and CDR2 LQKENI. CDR3 bases: TGTGCCAGCTCGGCAGGGGCTCTAGCCAAAAACATTCAGTACTTC. Protein: CASSAGALAKNIQYF. The variable domain in full, with the rest retrieved from reference TRBV18 and TRBJ2-4, is NAGVMQNPRHLVRRRGQEARLRCSPMKGHSHVYWYRQLPEEGLKFMVYLQKENIIDESGMPKERFSAEFPKEGPSILRIQQVVRGDSAAYFCASSAGALAKNIQYFGAGTRLSVL.

The chain links TRBV19 to TRBJ2-2; 16 nucleotides agree with TRBD2. The germline V gene encodes CDR1 LNHDA and CDR2 SQIVND (reference sequence). V trimming: 7 bases; J trimming: 6 bases; junction bases outside the gene matches: 5. The CDR3 runs 16 residues. The DNA of the CDR3 is TGTGCCAGTACTCGGGGACTAGCGGGAGGGCCCGGGGAGCTGTTTTTT. This codes for CASTRGLAGGPGELFF. Based on the CDR3 plus reference TRBV19 and TRBJ2-2, the full variable domain is DGGITQSPKYLFRKEGQNVTLSCEQNLNHDAMYWYRQDPGQGLRLIYYSQIVNDFQKGDIAEGYSVSREKKESFPLTVTSAQKNPTAFYLCASTRGLAGGPGELFFGEGSRLTVL.

This clonotype was seen more than once but under ten times. The chain couples TRBV24-1 to TRBJ2-2; D may be TRBD2 (5 bases). Looked up from germline, CDR1 is KGHDR and CDR2 is SFDVKD. The V end lost 6 bases, the J end lost 7 bases, and 14 bases lay between the germline ends. CDR3 size: 14 residues. Here the CDR3 DNA reads TGTGCCACCAGTCCTACCGGGAAGGTCGGGGAGCTGTTTTTT. Translated, it gives CATSPTGKVGELFF.

The sample holds a few counts of this clonotype. The chain employs TRBV29-1 and TRBJ2-3; tentative D call: TRBD1 (6 bases). The CDR3 is made up of 15 amino acids. Looked up from germline, CDR1 is SQVTM and CDR2 is ANQGSEA. The germline V and J ends were trimmed by 2 bases and 4 bases, with 16 bases remaining between them. The CDR3 region is CSVESARGKADTQYF. DNA of the CDR3: TGCAGCGTTGAATCGGCCAGGGGCAAGGCAGATACGCAGTATTTT.

This clonotype has only a few counts. V and J are TRBV9 and TRBJ1-2; 8 bases are a match to TRBD1. Trimming took 3 bases from V and 2 from J; bases not matched to a gene: 6. Germline CDR1 and CDR2: SGDLS and YYNGEE. This CDR3 has 15 amino acids. The CDR3 sequence is CASSALQGGNYGYTF. The CDR3, as DNA: TGTGCCAGCAGCGCACTACAGGGGGGAAACTATGGCTACACCTTC. Full variable domain (rest looked up from reference TRBV9 and TRBJ1-2): DSGVTQTPKHLITATGQRVTLRCSPRSGDLSVYWYQQSLDQGLQFLIQYYNGEERAKGNILERFSAQQFPDLHSELNLSSLELGDSALYFCASSALQGGNYGYTFGSGTRLTVV.